Listed below are T cell receptor beta chains from one sample, sequenced in a study of T cell responses to AZD1222 COVID-19 vaccine. The protocol was immunoSEQ multiplex PCR, while the TCRdb copy is restricted to in-frame clones and leaves out a portion. This table holds just over 95,000 clones, approximately 88% found once. The sample consisted of peripheral blood, taken on day 0 of AZD1222 vaccination. The receptors were gathered from an adult in good health. CDR3s include the opening cysteine and the closing phenylalanine or tryptophan. D genes are given only for firm matches. Expanded clones get a size class; other rows say once, few or many, or leave the size out.

d_gene,v_gene,abundance,j_gene,CDR3nt,CDR3aa
NA,TRBV7-9,NA,TRBJ2-1,TGTGCCAGCAGCTTTTCCCGCAATGAGCAGTTCTTC,CASSFSRNEQFF
NA,TRBV6-2/TRBV6-3,NA,TRBJ2-7,TGTGCCAGCAGTTACTCCCCGGACAGCCACGAGCAGTACTTC,CASSYSPDSHEQYF
NA,TRBV29-1,NA,TRBJ2-2,TGCAGCGTTGTGTCGGCGAACACCGGGGAGCTGTTTTTT,CSVVSANTGELFF
NA,TRBV5-1,NA,TRBJ1-5,TGCGCCAGCAGGGTCGGCGTTACGAGCAATCAGCCCCAGCATTTT,CASRVGVTSNQPQHF
TRBD2,TRBV11-2,medium-sized,TRBJ2-3,TGTGCCAGCACCCCGAGGGAGCGGGGGAAGACAGATACGCAGTATTTT,CASTPRERGKTDTQYF
NA,TRBV12-5,NA,TRBJ2-1,TGTGCTAGTGGTTTGCGGGACTGGGCTTACAATGAGCAGTTCTTC,CASGLRDWAYNEQFF
NA,TRBV6-5,NA,TRBJ1-6,TGTGCCAGCAGTAAGACGGAAAATTCACCCCTCCACTTT,CASSKTENSPLHF
NA,TRBV7-9,NA,TRBJ1-2,TGTGCCAGCAGCTTAATACGAGGACAAAGCCTTGGCTACACCTTC,CASSLIRGQSLGYTF
TRBD1,TRBV6-2/TRBV6-3,NA,TRBJ2-7,TGTGCCAGCAGTTACGGGACAGACCCTGCTTACGAGCAGTACTTC,CASSYGTDPAYEQYF
TRBD2,TRBV7-6,once,TRBJ2-1,TGTGCCAGCAGCTTCGGGACTAGCGCGTACAATGAGCAGTTCTTC,CASSFGTSAYNEQFF
NA,TRBV6-5,NA,TRBJ1-2,TGTGCCACTCAATTGGTACAGGGATCTAGCTATGGCTACACCTTC,CATQLVQGSSYGYTF
NA,TRBV10-3,NA,TRBJ2-1,TGTGCCATCAGTGAGTCCGACTACAATGAGCAGTTCTTC,CAISESDYNEQFF
NA,TRBV5-1,NA,TRBJ2-2,TGCGCCAGCAGCTTTCAGGGGTTCACCGGGGAGCTGTTTTTT,CASSFQGFTGELFF
NA,TRBV28,NA,TRBJ1-2,TGTGCCAGCAGCCGGGGACGTTCGAAGGGTGGCTACACCTTC,CASSRGRSKGGYTF
NA,TRBV29-1,NA,TRBJ2-7,TGCAGCGTTGAATTGTGGAACAAGCGCGAGCAGTACTTC,CSVELWNKREQYF
TRBD1,TRBV30,NA,TRBJ2-6,TGTGCCTGGCATCGGGACAGGGGGCGGCGGGGGGCCAACGTCCTGACTTTC,CAWHRDRGRRGANVLTF
TRBD1,TRBV2,NA,TRBJ2-5,TGTGCCAGAGGGACAGTTGGAGAGACCCAGTACTTC,CARGTVGETQYF
NA,TRBV28,NA,TRBJ1-6,TGTGCCAGCAGTTTCTCCTCACCCCTCCACTTT,CASSFSSPLHF
NA,TRBV18,NA,TRBJ1-1,TGTGCCAGCTCACCAGGGCTGAACACTGAAGCTTTCTTT,CASSPGLNTEAFF
NA,TRBV19,NA,TRBJ2-7,TGTGCCAGTAGTATCAGTCTCTCCTACGAGCAGTACTTC,CASSISLSYEQYF
NA,TRBV11-1,NA,TRBJ2-1,TGTGCCAGCAGCTTAGGCCACGATGAGCAGTTCTTC,CASSLGHDEQFF
TRBD1,TRBV5-6,NA,TRBJ1-2,TGTGCCAGCAGCTTGTTGGGACAGCTTAACTATGGCTACACCTTC,CASSLLGQLNYGYTF
NA,TRBV7-2,once,TRBJ2-1,TGTGCCAGCAGCTTAGCCGTTTCCTACAATGAGCAGTTCTTC,CASSLAVSYNEQFF
NA,TRBV19,NA,TRBJ1-4,TGTGCCAGTTTGGGGAGGTTTAATGAAAAACTGTTTTTT,CASLGRFNEKLFF
NA,TRBV9,NA,TRBJ1-2,TGTGCCAGCAGCCCGGGGTCGGGCTACTATGGCTACACCTTC,CASSPGSGYYGYTF
NA,TRBV4-2,NA,TRBJ1-2,TGTGCCAGCAGCCAAAGGGACGGCGCCTTTAGTAACTATGGCTACACCTTC,CASSQRDGAFSNYGYTF
NA,TRBV6-5,NA,TRBJ1-3,TGTGCCAGCAGTCGGGACATCCCCTCTGGAAACACCATATATTTT,CASSRDIPSGNTIYF
NA,TRBV27,NA,TRBJ1-2,TGTGCCAGCACCCCGGGGGGGGCTAGCGGCTACACCTTC,CASTPGGASGYTF
NA,TRBV2,once,TRBJ2-7,TGTGCCAGCAGGGCAACTTACGAGCAGTACTTC,CASRATYEQYF
NA,TRBV19,NA,TRBJ1-2,TGTGCCAGTAGTAGTATTCCCCCACAGTACTATGGCTACACCTTC,CASSSIPPQYYGYTF
NA,TRBV15,few,TRBJ1-1,TGTGCCACCAGCAAGTCGGTGAGGTCGAGAACTGAAGCTTTCTTT,CATSKSVRSRTEAFF
NA,TRBV4-1,NA,TRBJ2-7,TGCGCCAGCAGCCAAGTCGAGACCTCCCTCGAGCAGTACTTC,CASSQVETSLEQYF